A single sample is the source of the 29 T cell receptor beta chains below, sequenced in a study of T cells after yellow fever vaccination. TCRdb reprocessed the 5' RACE reads with MiXCR, giving one entry per CDR3 protein. The sample yields some 340,000 distinct CDR3 sequences, about 4% seen once. The material was PBMCs, obtained 5 days after the yellow fever booster vaccination. Every receptor here comes from a man between 18 and 35 years old who received the YFV17D yellow fever vaccine.

This clonotype showed up just a few times. The rearrangement links TRBV18 to TRBJ1-3; possible D gene TRBD1, 5 bases. The CDR3 contains 16 residues. Per germline, CDR1 KGHSH and CDR2 LQKENI. The V end lost 6 bases, the J end lost 0 bases, and 15 bases lay between the germline ends. CDR3: CASSATVSNSGNTIYF. The CDR3 DNA is TGTGCCAGCTCGGCGACAGTGTCGAACTCTGGAAACACCATATATTTT.

A word on this clonotype: Sequence at one end of the junction differs from germline and may be a read error. The chain uses TRBV7-7 and TRBJ2-5; no clear D. Per the germline V gene, CDR1 is SSHAT and CDR2 is FNYEAQ (reference sequence). This CDR3 contains 16 residues. CDR3 sequence reads: CASSLGLLRSADTQYF. For the CDR3, the DNA is TGTGCTAGCAGCTTAGGCCTACTCCGATCGGCGGATACCCAGTACTTC. The variable domain in full, completed from reference TRBV7-7 and TRBJ2-5, reads GAGVSQSPRYKVTKRGQDVTLRCDPISSHATLYWYQQALGQGPEFLTYFNYEAQPDKSGLPSDRFSAERPEGSISTLTIQRTEQRDSAMYRCASSLGLLRSADTQYFGPGTRLLVL.

This clonotype showed up many times. The chain recombines TRBV7-3 with TRBJ2-1; 7 bases fit TRBD1. CDR1 and CDR2 (germline): SGHTA, FQGTGA. The trim removed 4 bases at V and 2 bases at J, leaving 8 bases unmatched. CDR3 length equals 16 residues. The chain's CDR3 is CASSSGTAGPYNEQFF. CDR3 in DNA: TGTGCCAGCAGCTCGGGGACAGCCGGCCCCTACAATGAGCAGTTCTTC.

This clonotype appeared a few times. The CDR3 here is CAISEEPQPGTQYF. CDR3 coding DNA: TGTGCCATCAGCGAGGAGCCGCAGCCGGGTACGCAGTATTTT. The chain has TRBV10-3 and TRBJ2-3; D remains unclear. V lost 6 bases and J lost 8, with 18 bases in between. CDR1 is ENHRY, CDR2 SYGVKD, per germline. CDR3 length: 14 amino acids.

The chain is built from TRBV7-9 and TRBJ1-3, with a tentative D call TRBD1 (5 bases). This CDR3 has 17 residues. The germline V and J ends were trimmed by 1 base and 0 bases, with 13 bases remaining between them. CDR1 SEHNR and CDR2 FQNEAQ come from the germline V gene (reference sequence). Here the CDR3 DNA reads TGTGCCAGCAGCTTAGGAGCGGGGACTCTCTCTGGAAACACCATATATTTT. Its translation: CASSLGAGTLSGNTIYF.

This clonotype has only a few counts. The CDR3 spells CASSQDLGATGAFF. In DNA, the CDR3 is TGCGCCAGCAGCCAAGATCTAGGGGCCACGGGAGCTTTCTTT. The chain joins TRBV4-3 to TRBJ1-1; maybe TRBD1 (5 bases). Trimming shortened V by 0 bases and J by 10 bases, and 15 bases separated the two germline ends. Germline V gene sequence: CDR1 LGHNA, CDR2 YSLEER. The CDR3 is 14 residues long.

In its sample, this clonotype was seen a few times. This rearrangement joins TRBV7-2 to TRBJ2-1; D remains ambiguous. Looked up from germline, CDR1 is SGHTA and CDR2 is FQGNSA. V was shortened by 3 bases and J by 4 bases, with 7 bases between the two germline ends. This CDR3 comprises 13 residues. The CDR3 DNA reads as TGTGCCAGCAGCTTTTATAGATACAATGAGCAGTTCTTC. Its translation: CASSFYRYNEQFF.

The table lists this clonotype with many counts. The genes are TRBV28 and TRBJ1-1, with TRBD1 as a possible D gene (5 bases). V shed 2 bases and J shed 8 bases, with 15 bases lying between them. Germline assignment: CDR1 MDHEN and CDR2 SYDVKM. The CDR3 has 14 residues. CDR3 nucleotide sequence: TGTGCCAGCAGTTTAGCCTCCAGGGCCTTAGAAGCTTTCTTT. This codes for CASSLASRALEAFF. Full variable domain (outside the CDR3, taken from reference TRBV28 and TRBJ1-1): DVKVTQSSRYLVKRTGEKVFLECVQDMDHENMFWYRQDPGLGLRLIYFSYDVKMKEKGDIPEGYSVSREKKERFSLILESASTNQTSMYLCASSLASRALEAFFGQGTRLTVV.

This clonotype was picked up many times. The CDR3 region has the DNA TGTGCCACCAGCAGACGATTAGCGGGGGGGCCTGCCAATGAGCAGTTCTTC. Its translation is CATSRRLAGGPANEQFF. The genes are TRBV15 and TRBJ2-1, with TRBD2 identical over 11 bases. The CDR3 has 17 amino acids. V trimming: 2 bases; J trimming: 6 bases; junction bases outside the gene matches: 9. Germline assignment: CDR1 LNHNV and CDR2 YYDKDF (reference sequence).

This clonotype was counted many times. The genes are TRBV5-8 and TRBJ2-1; possible D gene TRBD2, 6 bases. This CDR3 region has 16 residues. Germline V CDR1 and CDR2: SGHTS, YDEGEE. Deletions cut 2 bases from V and 1 base from J, with 13 bases between. CDR3 nucleotides: TGTGCCAGCAGCTTTTTCCGGGGGAATTCCTACAATGAGCAGTTCTTC. Its translation: CASSFFRGNSYNEQFF.

The CDR3 bases are TGCAGTGCTAGTCGGGGTAGCGGGGGACAAGAGACCCAGTACTTC. This sequence encodes CSASRGSGGQETQYF. The chain has TRBV20-1 and TRBJ2-5, with 9 bases lining up with TRBD2. The CDR3 is made up of 15 amino acids. Unmatched junction bases numbered 7, after V lost 3 bases and J lost 2 bases. The germline gives CDR1 DFQATT, CDR2 SNEGSKA (reference sequence).

This clonotype was detected a few times. The chain joins TRBV7-9 to TRBJ2-5, with D possibly matching TRBD1 (5 bases). Germline loops: CDR1 SEHNR, CDR2 FQNEAQ (reference sequence). Between the trimmed V and J ends, which lost 5 bases and 3 bases, there was a span of 22 bases. The CDR3 covers 17 residues. The DNA for the CDR3 is TGTGCCAGCAGCCGAGAGATGAGTGTGCAGGGTGAAGAGACCCAGTACTTC. This codes for CASSREMSVQGEETQYF.

The table lists this clonotype with a few counts. The chain combines TRBV7-8 with TRBJ1-2; D is perhaps TRBD1 (6 bases). V dropped 4 bases and J dropped 3 bases, with 15 bases sitting between them. Per germline, CDR1 SGHVS and CDR2 FQNEAQ. This CDR3 comprises 15 residues. DNA of the CDR3: TGTGCCAGCAGCTCCCACAGGGCGGGATACTATGGCTACACCTTC. Its protein is CASSSHRAGYYGYTF.

The rearrangement links TRBV5-1 to TRBJ2-3; a possible D gene is TRBD1 (6 bases). The V gene's germline CDR1 is SGHRS and CDR2 YFSETQ. The CDR3 totals 13 residues. V dropped 9 bases and J dropped 2 bases, with 13 bases sitting between them. The CDR3 DNA is TGCGCCACCCGGCGGACAGTCACAGATACGCAGTATTTT. Protein: CATRRTVTDTQYF. The full variable domain, completed using reference TRBV5-1 and TRBJ2-3, is KAGVTQTPRYLIKTRGQQVTLSCSPISGHRSVSWYQQTPGQGLQFLFEYFSETQRNKGNFPGRFSGRQFSNSRSEMNVSTLELGDSALYLCATRRTVTDTQYFGPGTRLTVL.

This chain connects TRBV5-1 to TRBJ2-5; D possibly uses TRBD1 or TRBD2 (5 bases each). Germline CDR1 reads SGHRS; CDR2 reads YFSETQ. The CDR3 totals 14 residues. Trimming pared 5 bases from V and 1 base from J, leaving 12 bases between. CDR3 nucleotide sequence: TGCGCCAGCAGAGATACTAGGGGCCAAGAGACCCAGTACTTC. Its protein is CASRDTRGQETQYF.

The chain employs TRBV5-4 and TRBJ1-3; perhaps TRBD1 as D (6 bases). This CDR3 is 16 amino acids long. Germline CDR1 reads SGHNT; CDR2 reads YYREEE (reference sequence). V lost 3 bases and J lost 0, with 13 bases in between. The CDR3 nucleotides read TGTGCCAGCAGCTGGGGACATCAGAGCTCTGGAAACACCATATATTTT. Its translation is CASSWGHQSSGNTIYF.

Many counts were recorded for this clonotype. The chain has TRBV3-1 and TRBJ1-1; 8 nucleotides line up with TRBD1. The CDR3 contains 15 residues. Germline V gene sequence: CDR1 LGHDT, CDR2 YNNKEL (reference sequence). Trimming at V came to 0 bases and at J to 4 bases, leaving 4 bases not matched to a gene. DNA for the CDR3: TGTGCCAGCAGCCAAGACGGGCAGGGGGCCACTGAAGCTTTCTTT. As protein: CASSQDGQGATEAFF.

This clonotype was found a few times. The chain recombines TRBV20-1 with TRBJ1-2; TRBD1 is a possible D gene (5 bases). CDR3 size: 13 residues. V lost 2 bases to trimming and J lost 5 bases, with 12 bases between them. Germline assignment: CDR1 DFQATT and CDR2 SNEGSKA (reference sequence). CDR3 sequence (DNA): TGCAGTGCTAGAAAAGAGACAGCATATGGCTACACCTTC. Protein product: CSARKETAYGYTF.

This clonotype appeared a few times. The chain uses TRBV5-1 and TRBJ2-3, with no clear D. Trimming removed 0 bases from V and 0 bases from J, with 11 bases in between. Germline V gene lookup returns CDR1 SGHRS and CDR2 YFSETQ. The CDR3 contains 16 residues. The DNA for the CDR3 is TGCGCCAGCAGCTTGGTAGTCCAGACTAGCACAGATACGCAGTATTTT. It is translated as CASSLVVQTSTDTQYF.

The chain recombines TRBV12-3 or TRBV12-4 with TRBJ1-4, with D unclear. The CDR3 is 14 amino acids. V lost 4 bases to trimming and J lost 8 bases, with 14 bases between them. CDR3: CASSSGPRGEKLFF. CDR3 coding DNA: TGTGCCAGCAGTTCAGGACCTCGTGGGGAAAAACTGTTTTTT.

This clonotype showed up just a few times. The chain recombines TRBV19 with TRBJ1-4; D unclear. The CDR3 runs to 14 residues. The V end was cut by 3 bases, the J end by 8 bases, with 13 bases between. CDR1 LNHDA and CDR2 SQIVND come from the germline V gene (reference sequence). CDR3 amino acids: CASSIGRFREKLFF. CDR3 sequence (DNA): TGTGCCAGTAGTATTGGGAGGTTTAGAGAAAAACTGTTTTTT. Full variable domain (rest looked up from reference TRBV19 and TRBJ1-4): DGGITQSPKYLFRKEGQNVTLSCEQNLNHDAMYWYRQDPGQGLRLIYYSQIVNDFQKGDIAEGYSVSREKKESFPLTVTSAQKNPTAFYLCASSIGRFREKLFFGSGTQLSVL.

A few counts support this clonotype. The chain carries TRBV4-1 and TRBJ2-3, with D uncertain. The V gene lost 1 base and the J gene lost 0 bases, with 8 bases spanning the gap. The CDR3 runs to 15 residues. The V gene's germline CDR1 is MGHRA and CDR2 YSYEKL. The CDR3 is CASSQVKQSTDTQYF. The CDR3 coding sequence is TGCGCCAGCAGCCAAGTTAAGCAAAGCACAGATACGCAGTATTTT.

This clonotype was detected only a few times. V usage is TRBV6-5 and J usage is TRBJ2-3; D remains ambiguous. Trimming took off 5 bases at V and 2 bases at J, with 8 bases between the two ends. CDR3 length: 13 residues. CDR1 and CDR2 from the germline V gene are MNHEY and SVGAGI. CDR3 sequence reads: CASSPDFTDTQYF. The CDR3 DNA reads as TGTGCCAGCAGTCCAGACTTCACAGATACGCAGTATTTT.

CDR3 loop: CASSPDRGGANVLTF. CDR3 coding DNA: TGTGCCAGCTCACCTGACAGGGGTGGGGCCAACGTCCTGACTTTC. The chain has TRBV18 and TRBJ2-6, with 8 positions matching TRBD1. The CDR3 spans 15 residues. Germline CDR1 KGHSH, CDR2 LQKENI. V lost 3 bases and J lost 3; bases outside the gene matches: 1.

The chain recombines TRBV28 with TRBJ2-7, with a weak D call TRBD1 (6 bases). The germline CDR1 and CDR2 sequences are MDHEN and SYDVKM. Trimming took off 3 bases at V and 0 bases at J, with 9 bases between the two ends. This CDR3 has 14 amino acids. CDR3 sequence reads: CASSLAGDSYEQYV. CDR3 in DNA: TGTGCCAGCAGTTTGGCAGGGGACTCCTACGAGCAGTACGTC.

This clonotype was seen a handful of times. The chain couples TRBV7-3 to TRBJ2-1; D perhaps matches TRBD2 (6 bases). Trimming took 5 bases from V and 8 from J, leaving 16 bases between them. Germline lookup yields CDR1 SGHTA and CDR2 FQGTGA. There are 14 residues in the CDR3. The CDR3 spells CASSLSPSGDEQFF. CDR3 sequence (DNA): TGTGCCAGCAGCCTCTCGCCCTCGGGGGATGAGCAGTTCTTC. Full variable domain (rest looked up from reference TRBV7-3 and TRBJ2-1): GAGVSQTPSNKVTEKGKYVELRCDPISGHTALYWYRQSLGQGPEFLIYFQGTGAADDSGLPNDRFFAVRPEGSVSTLKIQRTERGDSAVYLCASSLSPSGDEQFFGPGTRLTVL.

At least ten counts were recorded for this clonotype. The chain links TRBV7-3 to TRBJ2-6; a possible D gene is TRBD1 (6 bases). The germline gives CDR1 SGHTA, CDR2 FQGTGA. Trimming removed 5 bases from V and 2 bases from J, with 13 bases in between. The CDR3 has 16 residues. The CDR3 loop is CASSVAGGPGANVLTF. The DNA for the CDR3 is TGTGCCAGCAGCGTCGCTGGGGGCCCTGGGGCCAACGTCCTGACTTTC.

This clonotype has ten or more counts. This chain joins TRBV6-5 and TRBJ1-2; 7 bases match TRBD1. Trimming at V came to 5 bases and at J to 5 bases, leaving 8 bases not matched to a gene. The germline CDR1 and CDR2 sequences are MNHEY and SVGAGI. The CDR3 extends over 14 amino acids. CDR3 nucleotide sequence: TGTGCCAGCAGTCTCAGGGGGGGGGGTTATGGCTACACCTTC. This sequence encodes CASSLRGGGYGYTF.

This chain links TRBV4-1 with TRBJ2-7, with 7 bases fitting TRBD1. The germline CDR1 and CDR2 sequences are MGHRA and YSYEKL. The CDR3 is 14 amino acids. Losses at the gene ends were 3 bases for V and 7 bases for J; bases not matched to a gene: 9. The CDR3 DNA is TGCGCCAGCAGCCAGCCGACGACAGGGCGAGAGCAGTACTTC. Translated, it gives CASSQPTTGREQYF.